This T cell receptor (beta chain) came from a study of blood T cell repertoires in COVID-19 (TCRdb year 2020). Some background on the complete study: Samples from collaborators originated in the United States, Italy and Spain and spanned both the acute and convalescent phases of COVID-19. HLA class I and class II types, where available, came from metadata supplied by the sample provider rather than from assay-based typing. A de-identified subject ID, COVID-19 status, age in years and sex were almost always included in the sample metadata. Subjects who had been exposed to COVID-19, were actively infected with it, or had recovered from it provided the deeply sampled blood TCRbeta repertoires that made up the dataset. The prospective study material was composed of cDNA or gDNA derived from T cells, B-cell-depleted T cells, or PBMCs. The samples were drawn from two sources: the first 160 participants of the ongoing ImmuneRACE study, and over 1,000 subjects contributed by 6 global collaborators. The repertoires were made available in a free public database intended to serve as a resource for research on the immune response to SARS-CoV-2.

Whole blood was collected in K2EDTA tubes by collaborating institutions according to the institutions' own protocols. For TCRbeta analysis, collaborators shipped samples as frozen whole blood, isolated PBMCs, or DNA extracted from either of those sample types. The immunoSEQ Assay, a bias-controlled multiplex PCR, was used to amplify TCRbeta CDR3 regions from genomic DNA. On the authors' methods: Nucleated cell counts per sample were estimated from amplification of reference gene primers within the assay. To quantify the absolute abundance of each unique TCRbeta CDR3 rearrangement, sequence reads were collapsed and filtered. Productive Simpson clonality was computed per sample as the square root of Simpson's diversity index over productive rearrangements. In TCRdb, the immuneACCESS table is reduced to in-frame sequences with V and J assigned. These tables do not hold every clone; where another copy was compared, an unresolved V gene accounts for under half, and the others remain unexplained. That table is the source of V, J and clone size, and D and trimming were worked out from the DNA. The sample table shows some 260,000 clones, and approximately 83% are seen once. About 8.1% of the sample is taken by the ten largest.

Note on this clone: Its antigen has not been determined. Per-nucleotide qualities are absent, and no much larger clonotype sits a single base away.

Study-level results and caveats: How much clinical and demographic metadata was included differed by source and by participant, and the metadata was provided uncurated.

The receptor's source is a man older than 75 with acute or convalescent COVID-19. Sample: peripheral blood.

The DNA reads TGTGCCACCGCCCCGGGGTCTGGAAACACCATATATTTT. Its amino acids are CATAPGSGNTIYF. Recombination linked TRBV24-1 to TRBJ1-3, with an unclear D gene assignment. The CDR3 goes from the cysteine to the phenylalanine over 13 residues. Only the CDR3 DNA is retained, 39 bases long and in frame from the first base. V was cut back by 9 bases and J by 1 base, leaving a gap of 9 bases between them. The germline V gene specifies KGHDR as CDR1 and SFDVKD as CDR2.